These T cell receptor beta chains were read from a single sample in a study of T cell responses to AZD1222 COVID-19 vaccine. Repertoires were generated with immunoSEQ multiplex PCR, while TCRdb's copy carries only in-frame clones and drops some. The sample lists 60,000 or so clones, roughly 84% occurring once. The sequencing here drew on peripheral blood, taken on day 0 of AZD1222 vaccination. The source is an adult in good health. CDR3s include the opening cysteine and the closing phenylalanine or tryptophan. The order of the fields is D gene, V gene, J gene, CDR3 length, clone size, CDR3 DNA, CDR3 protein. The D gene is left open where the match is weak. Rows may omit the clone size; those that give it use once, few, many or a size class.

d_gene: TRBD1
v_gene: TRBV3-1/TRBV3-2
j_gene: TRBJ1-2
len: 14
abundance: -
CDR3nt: TGTGCCAGCAGCCCCACAGGGGGTGAAAATGGCTACACCTTC
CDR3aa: CASSPTGGENGYTF

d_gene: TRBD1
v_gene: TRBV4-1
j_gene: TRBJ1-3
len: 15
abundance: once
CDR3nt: TGCGCCAGCAGCCCCGGACAGGGGGCGAGAAACACCATATATTTT
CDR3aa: CASSPGQGARNTIYF

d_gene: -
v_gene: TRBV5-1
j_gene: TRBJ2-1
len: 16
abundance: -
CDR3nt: TGCGCCAGCAGCAGGGGTTTGGCGGGGAACTACAATGAGCAGTTCTTC
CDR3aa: CASSRGLAGNYNEQFF

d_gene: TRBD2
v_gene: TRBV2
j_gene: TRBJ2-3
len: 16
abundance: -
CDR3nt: TGTGCCAGCAGTCGATCTAGCGGGACTAGCACAGATACGCAGTATTTT
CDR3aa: CASSRSSGTSTDTQYF

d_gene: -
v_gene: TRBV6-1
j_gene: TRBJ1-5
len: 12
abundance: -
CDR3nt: TGTGCCAGCAGTGAATGGGATCAGCCCCAGCATTTT
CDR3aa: CASSEWDQPQHF

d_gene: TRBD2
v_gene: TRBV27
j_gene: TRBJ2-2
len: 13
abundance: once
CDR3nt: TGTGCCAGCAGCATAGCGGGAGCCGGGGAGCTGTTTTTT
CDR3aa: CASSIAGAGELFF

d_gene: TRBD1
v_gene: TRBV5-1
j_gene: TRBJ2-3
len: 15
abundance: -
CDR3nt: TGCGCCAGCAGCCCAGGACAGGGGGCAGGAGATACGCAGTATTTT
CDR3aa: CASSPGQGAGDTQYF

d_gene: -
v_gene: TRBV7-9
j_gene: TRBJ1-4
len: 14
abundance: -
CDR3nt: TGTGCCAGCAGCTTCGGGCAGGGGATGGAAAAACTGTTTTTT
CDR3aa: CASSFGQGMEKLFF

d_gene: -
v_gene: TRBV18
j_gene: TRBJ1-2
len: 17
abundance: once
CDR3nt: TGTGCCAGCTCACCTAACCGAGGGGGACAAACTAACTATGGCTACACCTTC
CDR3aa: CASSPNRGGQTNYGYTF

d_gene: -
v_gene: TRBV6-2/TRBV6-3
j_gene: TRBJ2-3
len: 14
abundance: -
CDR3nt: TGTGCCAGCAGTTTAAAACGGAAGACAGATACGCAGTATTTT
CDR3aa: CASSLKRKTDTQYF

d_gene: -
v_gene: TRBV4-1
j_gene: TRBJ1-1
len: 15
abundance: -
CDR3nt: TGCGCCAGCAGCCAAGAATGGGGCGGGAGCACTGAAGCTTTCTTT
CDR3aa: CASSQEWGGSTEAFF

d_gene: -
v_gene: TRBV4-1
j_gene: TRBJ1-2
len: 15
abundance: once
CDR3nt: TGCGCCAGCAGGTTAGGACAACTGCTTAGCTATGGCTACACCTTC
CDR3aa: CASRLGQLLSYGYTF

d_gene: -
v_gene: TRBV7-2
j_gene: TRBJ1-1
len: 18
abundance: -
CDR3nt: TGTGCCAGCAGCTTAGCTGAGGTAGGGGGTAGCTGGAACACTGAAGCTTTCTTT
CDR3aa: CASSLAEVGGSWNTEAFF

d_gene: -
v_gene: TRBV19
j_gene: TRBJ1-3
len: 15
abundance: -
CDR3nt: TGTGCCAGCCAACCCAACTCAATATCGGGAAACACCATATATTTT
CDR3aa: CASQPNSISGNTIYF

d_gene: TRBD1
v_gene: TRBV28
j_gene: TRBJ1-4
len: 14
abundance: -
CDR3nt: TGTGCCAGCAGTACACAGGGGGCTTATGAAAAACTGTTTTTT
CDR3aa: CASSTQGAYEKLFF

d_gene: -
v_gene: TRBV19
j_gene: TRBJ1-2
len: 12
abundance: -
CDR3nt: TGTGCCAGCTGGACAGAAATCTATGGCTACACCTTC
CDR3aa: CASWTEIYGYTF

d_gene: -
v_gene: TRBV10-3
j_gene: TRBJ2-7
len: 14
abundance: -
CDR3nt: TGTGCCACCACTGGGGAGCGTACCTCCTACGAGCAGTACTTC
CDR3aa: CATTGERTSYEQYF

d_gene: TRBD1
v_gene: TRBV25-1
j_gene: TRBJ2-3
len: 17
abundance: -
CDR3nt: TGTGCCAGCAGTGAAGGGAGGACAGGGGTAGGCGCAGATACGCAGTATTTT
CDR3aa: CASSEGRTGVGADTQYF

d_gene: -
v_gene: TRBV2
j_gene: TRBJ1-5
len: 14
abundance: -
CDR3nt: TGTGCCAGAGGGGGGAGCAATAGCAATCAGCCCCAGCATTTT
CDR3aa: CARGGSNSNQPQHF

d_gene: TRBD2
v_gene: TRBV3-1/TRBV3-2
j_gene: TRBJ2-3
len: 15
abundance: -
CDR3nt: TGTGCCAGCACCCCTACTAGCGACGGCACAGATACGCAGTATTTT
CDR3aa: CASTPTSDGTDTQYF

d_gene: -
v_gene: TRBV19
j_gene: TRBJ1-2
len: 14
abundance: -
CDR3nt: TGTGCCAGTAGTATTGACCGGCCGGTCTATGGCTACACCTTC
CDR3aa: CASSIDRPVYGYTF

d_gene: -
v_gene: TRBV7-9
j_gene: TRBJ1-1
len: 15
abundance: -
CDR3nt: TGTGCCAGCAGCTTAAGAGGAGTAATGAACACTGAAGCTTTCTTT
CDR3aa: CASSLRGVMNTEAFF

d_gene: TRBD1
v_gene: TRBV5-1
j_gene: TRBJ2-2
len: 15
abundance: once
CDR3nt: TGCGCCAGCAGCTTAGGACAGGAGAACACCGGGGAGCTGTTTTTT
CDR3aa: CASSLGQENTGELFF

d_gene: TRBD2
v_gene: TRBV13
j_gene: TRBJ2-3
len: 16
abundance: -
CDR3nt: TGTGCCAGCAGCTTAGTTAGCGGGAGTCCCACAGATACGCAGTATTTT
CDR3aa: CASSLVSGSPTDTQYF

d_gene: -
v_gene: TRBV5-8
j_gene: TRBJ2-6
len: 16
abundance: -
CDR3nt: TGTGCCAGCAGCGGGGGGATAAGGGCTGGGGCCAACGTCCTGACTTTC
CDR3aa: CASSGGIRAGANVLTF

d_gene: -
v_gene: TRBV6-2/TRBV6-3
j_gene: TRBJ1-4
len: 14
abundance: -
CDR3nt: TGTGCCAGCAGTACCCGGGCTAACGGGGAAAAACTGTTTTTT
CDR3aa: CASSTRANGEKLFF

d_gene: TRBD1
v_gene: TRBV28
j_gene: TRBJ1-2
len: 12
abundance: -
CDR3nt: TGTGCCAGCAGGACAGGGGGCTATGGCTACACCTTC
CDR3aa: CASRTGGYGYTF

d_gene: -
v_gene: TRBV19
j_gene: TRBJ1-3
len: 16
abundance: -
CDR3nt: TGTGCCAGTAGCCCATCAGGGCGGGGATCAGGAAACACCATATATTTT
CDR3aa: CASSPSGRGSGNTIYF

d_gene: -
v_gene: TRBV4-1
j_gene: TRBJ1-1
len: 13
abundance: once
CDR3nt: TGCGCCAGCAGCCAAGAGGCGAACACTGAAGCTTTCTTT
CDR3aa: CASSQEANTEAFF

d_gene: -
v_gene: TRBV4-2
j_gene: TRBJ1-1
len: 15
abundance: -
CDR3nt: TGTGCCAGCAGCCTCCAGACAGGCACAGACACTGAAGCTTTCTTT
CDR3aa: CASSLQTGTDTEAFF

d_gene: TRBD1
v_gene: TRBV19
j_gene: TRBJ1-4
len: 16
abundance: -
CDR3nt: TGTGCCAGTAGTATCCCCCTGACAGGGAGTGGAGAAAAACTGTTTTTT
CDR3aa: CASSIPLTGSGEKLFF

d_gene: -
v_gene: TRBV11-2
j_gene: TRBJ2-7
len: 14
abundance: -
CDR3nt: TGTGCCAGCAGGATGGGATTCAGCTCCTACGAGCAGTACTTC
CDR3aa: CASRMGFSSYEQYF

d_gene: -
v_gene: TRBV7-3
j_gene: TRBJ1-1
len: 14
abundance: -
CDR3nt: TGTGCCAGCGGTAAACAGGAGCTGAGGACTGAAGCTTTCTTT
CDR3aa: CASGKQELRTEAFF

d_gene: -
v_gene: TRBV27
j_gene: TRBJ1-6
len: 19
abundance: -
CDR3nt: TGTGCCAGCAGTCGGACTCGTATCGCGGGCAACTCCTATAATTCACCCCTCCACTTT
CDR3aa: CASSRTRIAGNSYNSPLHF

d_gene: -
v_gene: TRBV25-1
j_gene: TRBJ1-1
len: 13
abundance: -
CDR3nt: TGTGCCAGCAGTGAAAATAGGAGGACTGAAGCTTTCTTT
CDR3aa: CASSENRRTEAFF

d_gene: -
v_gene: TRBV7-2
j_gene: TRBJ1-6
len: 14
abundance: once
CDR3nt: TGTGCCAGCAGCTTCACAGGAAGCAATTCACCCCTCCACTTT
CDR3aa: CASSFTGSNSPLHF

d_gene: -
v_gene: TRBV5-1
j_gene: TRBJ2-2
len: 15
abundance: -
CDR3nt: TGCGCCAGCAGCAACCGGACGGCCATAACCGGGGAGCTGTTTTTT
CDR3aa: CASSNRTAITGELFF

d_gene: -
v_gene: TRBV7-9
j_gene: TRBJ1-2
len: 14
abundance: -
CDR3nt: TGTGCCAGCAGCTTAGAGAGGGAAGTGGATGGCTACACCTTC
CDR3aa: CASSLEREVDGYTF

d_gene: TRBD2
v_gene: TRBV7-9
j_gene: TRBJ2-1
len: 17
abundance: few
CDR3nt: TGTGCCAGCAGCCCACCTCGGCGGCTAGCGGCCTACAATGAGCAGTTCTTC
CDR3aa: CASSPPRRLAAYNEQFF

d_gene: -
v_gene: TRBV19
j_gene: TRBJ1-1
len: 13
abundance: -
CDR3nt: TGTGCCAGTAGTATAGTAGCGAGCACTGAAGCTTTCTTT
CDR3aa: CASSIVASTEAFF

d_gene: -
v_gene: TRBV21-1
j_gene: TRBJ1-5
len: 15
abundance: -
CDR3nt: TGTGCCAGCAGCCCCATGGGCTGTGGGAGTCAGCCCCAGCATTTT
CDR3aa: CASSPMGCGSQPQHF

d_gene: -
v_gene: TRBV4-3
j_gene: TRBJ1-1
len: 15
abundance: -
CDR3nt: TGCGCCAGCAGCCAAGTTAAACAGGCTAACACTGAAGCTTTCTTT
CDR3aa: CASSQVKQANTEAFF

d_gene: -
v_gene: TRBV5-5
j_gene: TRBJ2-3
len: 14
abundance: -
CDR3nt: TGTGCCAGCAGCTTATGGGGGGGCGCAGATACGCAGTATTTT
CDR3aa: CASSLWGGADTQYF

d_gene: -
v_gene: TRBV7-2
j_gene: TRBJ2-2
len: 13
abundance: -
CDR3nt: TGTGCCAGCAGCTTAGACTACACCGGGGAGCTGTTTTTT
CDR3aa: CASSLDYTGELFF

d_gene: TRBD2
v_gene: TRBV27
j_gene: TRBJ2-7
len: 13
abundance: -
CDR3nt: TGTGCCCTCCCTAGCGGGGACTCCTACGAGCAGTACTTC
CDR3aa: CALPSGDSYEQYF

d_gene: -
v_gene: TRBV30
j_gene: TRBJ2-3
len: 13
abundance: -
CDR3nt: TGTGCCTCCCGGACAGAGAACACAGATACGCAGTATTTT
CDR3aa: CASRTENTDTQYF

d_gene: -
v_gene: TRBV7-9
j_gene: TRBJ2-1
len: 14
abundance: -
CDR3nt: TGTGCCAGCAGCACGGACTGGGGTGACAATGAGCAGTTCTTC
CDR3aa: CASSTDWGDNEQFF

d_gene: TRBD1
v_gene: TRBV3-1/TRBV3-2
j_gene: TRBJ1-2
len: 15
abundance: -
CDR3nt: TGTGCCAGCAGCCCTCGGGACAGGGGTGGCTATGGCTACACCTTC
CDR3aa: CASSPRDRGGYGYTF

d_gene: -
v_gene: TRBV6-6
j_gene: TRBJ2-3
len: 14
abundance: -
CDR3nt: TGTGCCAGCAGCCCCGGGACGGGCACAGATACGCAGTATTTT
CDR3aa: CASSPGTGTDTQYF

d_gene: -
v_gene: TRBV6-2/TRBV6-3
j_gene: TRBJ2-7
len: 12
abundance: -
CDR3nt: TGTGCCAGCAGTTACTCGATCCGGGAGCAGTACTTC
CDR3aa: CASSYSIREQYF

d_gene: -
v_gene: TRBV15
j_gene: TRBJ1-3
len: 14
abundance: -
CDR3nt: TGTGCCACCAGCAGGTCGGGCTCTGGAAACACCATATATTTT
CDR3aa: CATSRSGSGNTIYF

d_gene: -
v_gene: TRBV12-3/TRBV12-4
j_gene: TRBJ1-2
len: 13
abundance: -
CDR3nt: TGTGCCAGCAGTTTCAGGGGCGCCTATGGCTACACCTTC
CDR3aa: CASSFRGAYGYTF

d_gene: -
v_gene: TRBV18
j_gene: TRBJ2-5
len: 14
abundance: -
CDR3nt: TGTGCCAGCTCACCATCTAGCCCACAAGAGACCCAGTACTTC
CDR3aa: CASSPSSPQETQYF